Below, one T cell receptor beta chain is given with its context. Germline and junction disagree at one end, which may indicate a read error. This sample was included in a study of human T cells and chemical hapten exposure. The wider study: Diphenylcyclopropenone doses were given weekly to the scalps of patients across the roughly 25-week study. Upper-back patch tests with 0.01% DPC were read at 6 days.

Regarding time point: patch test 2, 6 weeks after DPC sensitization. As to treatment: therapeutic diphenylcyclopropenone sensitization with weekly scalp DPC. Library construction involved attaching unique molecular identifiers to individual cDNA molecules, which allowed quantitative, reproducible TCR counting. TCRdb re-called the RACE reads through MiXCR, storing one row per CDR3 protein. The table includes roughly 100,000 distinct CDR3 sequences, about 9.3% detected once. Germline V gene lookup returns CDR1 SGHRS and CDR2 YFSETQ. The CDR3 is 15 amino acids. Here the sequenced sample was whole blood, taken in connection with sensitization to the hapten diphenylcyclopropenone (DPC). V and J are TRBV5-1 and TRBJ2-7, with 10 bases aligning to TRBD2. The TCR originated in a woman in her thirties or forties with alopecia areata. Some clones in this sample may be carry-over from other donors' samples. The CDR3 sequence is CASSLDTSGVYGQYF. CDR3 coding DNA: TGCGCCAGCAGCTTGGACACTAGCGGGGTTTACGGGCAGTACTTC. Drawing the rest from reference TRBV5-1 and TRBJ2-7, the complete variable domain is KAGVTQTPRYLIKTRGQQVTLSCSPISGHRSVSWYQQTPGQGLQFLFEYFSETQRNKGNFPGRFSGRQFSNSRSEMNVSTLELGDSALYLCASSLDTSGVYGQYFGPGTRLTVT.